This entry lists 19 T cell receptor beta chains sequenced from one sample in a study of response to subunit inactivated influenza vaccine. TCRdb itself ran the RT-PCR reads through MiXCR, one entry per CDR3 protein. Here the sample spans about 540,000 distinct CDR3 sequences, approximately 20% being singletons. These same records also appear under a second study, on T cells expressing NK-cell markers. As that report states: cDNA encoding TCR beta was synthesized via 5'RACE template switching incorporating UMIs.

Source: CD4+ T cells sorted from PBMCs, taken roughly 12 days after vaccination. The receptors stem from a middle-aged man who received an inactivated influenza vaccine.

This clonotype has ten or more counts. This chain connects TRBV29-1 to TRBJ1-2; weak D call: TRBD1 (5 bases). CDR1 is SQVTM, CDR2 ANQGSEA, per germline. The V end was cut by 6 bases, the J end by 5 bases, with 13 bases between. This CDR3 contains 12 residues. CDR3 sequence reads: CSVGDSQYGYTF. The CDR3 DNA is TGCAGCGTGGGTGACAGTCAGTATGGCTACACCTTC.

Only a few counts were recorded for this clonotype. This chain joins TRBV4-2 and TRBJ2-4, with D perhaps TRBD1 or TRBD2 (6 bases each). Trimming stripped 0 bases from V and 1 base from J, with 16 bases between. Germline CDR1 LGHNA, CDR2 YNFKEQ. The CDR3 totals 18 residues. This CDR3 is CASSQESPGALAKNIQYF. The CDR3 coding sequence is TGTGCCAGCAGCCAAGAATCACCGGGGGCGCTTGCCAAAAACATTCAGTACTTC.

The rearrangement joins TRBV5-6 to TRBJ1-6; D unclear. Trimming left V 4 bases short and J 11 bases short, with 10 bases between. The CDR3 runs to 12 residues. Looked up from germline, CDR1 is SGHDT and CDR2 is YYEEEE. CDR3 in amino acids: CASSIQKPPLHF. CDR3 sequence (DNA): TGTGCCAGCAGCATACAGAAACCACCCCTCCACTTT. Variable domain in full (rest from reference TRBV5-6 and TRBJ1-6): DAGVTQSPTHLIKTRGQQVTLRCSPKSGHDTVSWYQQALGQGPQFIFQYYEEEERQRGNFPDRFSGHQFPNYSSELNVNALLLGDSALYLCASSIQKPPLHFGNGTRLTVT.

This clonotype was detected only a few times. The chain has TRBV5-1 and TRBJ2-3; 9 nucleotides line up with TRBD1. The germline CDR1 and CDR2 sequences are SGHRS and YFSETQ. The J segment lost 2 bases and the V segment lost 4 bases, leaving 5 bases of the junction unmatched. The CDR3 contains 15 residues. The CDR3 bases are TGCGCCAGCAGCACAGGGGGCATGGACACAGATACGCAGTATTTT. It is translated as CASSTGGMDTDTQYF.

This clonotype has more than one count but fewer than ten. The chain is built from TRBV4-3 and TRBJ2-3; 8 bases are shared with TRBD2. The trim removed 0 bases at V and 2 bases at J, leaving 7 bases unmatched. Germline V gene sequence: CDR1 LGHNA, CDR2 YSLEER. CDR3 length: 17 amino acids. The DNA for the CDR3 is TGCGCCAGCAGCCAAGAGGTTAGCGGGGTGATCACAGATACGCAGTATTTT. Its translation: CASSQEVSGVITDTQYF.

V is TRBV6-5 and J is TRBJ1-5, with D uncertain. CDR3 size: 15 residues. The germline V and J ends were trimmed by 0 bases and 3 bases, with 9 bases remaining between them. Germline V gene data show CDR1 as MNHEY and CDR2 as SVGAGI. In DNA, the CDR3 is TGTGCCAGCAGTTACTCGCGCCAGACCAATCAGCCCCAGCATTTT. Amino acids: CASSYSRQTNQPQHF.

The V gene is TRBV21-1, the J gene TRBJ1-1; the D call in the table, TRBD1, was not verified against the DNA. TRBV21-1 is assigned pseudogene status. This CDR3 is 15 amino acids long. DNA of the CDR3: TGTGCCAGCAGCAAAGCTCACAGGGGGAACACTGAAGCTTTCTTT. Protein: CASSKAHRGNTEAFF.

This clonotype was found a few times. The J gene is TRBJ1-4, the V gene TRBV28; D not resolved. Trimming removed 7 bases from V and 7 bases from J, with 10 bases in between. The CDR3 runs to 12 residues. Germline CDR1 is MDHEN and CDR2 is SYDVKM. CDR3 protein: CASKSTGEKLFF. In DNA, the CDR3 is TGTGCCAGCAAGTCTACCGGTGAAAAACTGTTTTTT.

This clonotype was seen repeatedly, ten times or more. The rearrangement uses TRBV6-1 and TRBJ2-1; TRBD2 matches at 7 bases. The V gene's germline CDR1 is MNHNS and CDR2 SASEGT. With 1 base clipped from V and 5 bases from J, the junction kept 2 bases outside the gene matches. The CDR3 contains 14 residues. CDR3 sequence reads: CASSEGLADNEQFF. CDR3 sequence (DNA): TGTGCCAGCAGTGAAGGACTAGCAGACAATGAGCAGTTCTTC.

A few counts support this clonotype. The chain has TRBV28 and TRBJ1-4, with unresolved D. The V and J ends lost 2 bases and 8 bases respectively, with 12 bases between them. Germline assignment: CDR1 MDHEN and CDR2 SYDVKM. The CDR3 totals 14 residues. CDR3 DNA: TGTGCCAGCAGTTTACTTGTAACGAGGGAAAAACTGTTTTTT. Residues: CASSLLVTREKLFF.

This clonotype turned up a few times. The CDR3 reads CSVDFRTDISLATDTQYF. For the CDR3, the DNA is TGCAGCGTTGATTTCAGGACAGACATCTCACTCGCCACAGATACGCAGTATTTT. The chain joins TRBV29-1 to TRBJ2-3; maybe TRBD1 (6 bases). Germline CDR1 SQVTM, CDR2 ANQGSEA. The CDR3 has 18 residues. The V end lost 3 bases, the J end lost 2 bases, and 24 bases lay between the germline ends.

This clonotype was detected only a few times. The V and J genes are TRBV11-3 and TRBJ2-5; D is possibly TRBD1 (6 bases). This CDR3 contains 15 residues. The V and J ends lost 1 base and 5 bases respectively, with 14 bases between them. Germline V lookup: CDR1 SGHNT, CDR2 YENEEA. CDR3 protein: CASSLGYGGHETQYF. The CDR3 coding sequence is TGTGCCAGCAGCTTAGGGTATGGGGGACACGAGACCCAGTACTTC.

This clonotype was counted only a few times. The chain joins TRBV30 to TRBJ1-1; D unresolved. The V end lost 2 bases, the J end lost 1 base, and 5 bases lay between the germline ends. The CDR3 is made up of 12 amino acids. Germline V gives CDR1 GTSNPN, CDR2 SVGIG (reference sequence). The CDR3 loop reads CAWSTPNTEAFF. The CDR3 DNA reads TGTGCCTGGAGTACCCCGAACACTGAAGCTTTCTTT.

This chain uses TRBV7-2 with TRBJ2-2, with TRBD2 matching 8 bases. V lost 1 base, J lost 10 bases, and 5 bases stayed unmatched. The CDR3 totals 14 residues. Germline V gene sequence: CDR1 SGHTA, CDR2 FQGNSA. CDR3 sequence: CASSLGLASAELFF. Here the CDR3 DNA reads TGTGCCAGCAGCTTAGGACTAGCGTCAGCGGAGCTGTTTTTT.

The chain employs TRBV27 and TRBJ1-5, with no clear D. The V end lost 4 bases, the J end lost 2 bases, and 9 bases lay between the germline ends. The CDR3 extends over 14 amino acids. Germline V gene sequence: CDR1 MNHEY, CDR2 SMNVEV (reference sequence). The CDR3 region has the DNA TGTGCCAGCAGTTCCCATCAGGGCAATCAGCCCCAGCATTTT. Its translation is CASSSHQGNQPQHF.

V usage is TRBV12-3 or TRBV12-4 and J usage is TRBJ2-3, with 10 bases lining up with TRBD1. V lost 7 bases to trimming and J lost 7 bases; unmatched junction nucleotides: 5. This CDR3 contains 13 residues. The CDR3 reads CASTGDRGNTQYF. Written as DNA, the CDR3 is TGTGCCAGCACCGGGGACAGGGGAAATACGCAGTATTTT.

The chain couples TRBV18 to TRBJ2-5; D gene ambiguous. The V end was cut by 2 bases, the J end by 0 bases, with 4 bases between. The CDR3 spans 13 residues. Germline CDR1 KGHSH, CDR2 LQKENI. The CDR3 is CASSPTHQETQYF. The CDR3 nucleotides read TGTGCCAGCTCACCAACCCACCAAGAGACCCAGTACTTC.

The chain recombines TRBV9 with TRBJ1-3; no firm D call. The CDR3 runs 16 residues. Trimming removed 3 bases at V and 1 base at J, with 14 bases between. Germline V lookup: CDR1 SGDLS, CDR2 YYNGEE. CDR3 in DNA: TGTGCCAGCAGCGCCATTGGACTGGGGTCTGGAAACACCATATATTTT. Amino acid sequence: CASSAIGLGSGNTIYF. Full variable domain (outside the CDR3, taken from reference TRBV9 and TRBJ1-3): DSGVTQTPKHLITATGQRVTLRCSPRSGDLSVYWYQQSLDQGLQFLIQYYNGEERAKGNILERFSAQQFPDLHSELNLSSLELGDSALYFCASSAIGLGSGNTIYFGEGSWLTVV.

This clonotype was seen repeatedly, ten times or more. The chain links TRBV20-1 to TRBJ2-1; D gene unclear. The CDR3 is made up of 16 amino acids. From germline, CDR1 is DFQATT and CDR2 SNEGSKA (reference sequence). Trimming left V 2 bases short and J 4 bases short, with 18 bases between. CDR3 nucleotide sequence: TGCAGTGCTAGACCCGTGGGCTCCCAGGCTTACAATGAGCAGTTCTTC. Translating it yields CSARPVGSQAYNEQFF.